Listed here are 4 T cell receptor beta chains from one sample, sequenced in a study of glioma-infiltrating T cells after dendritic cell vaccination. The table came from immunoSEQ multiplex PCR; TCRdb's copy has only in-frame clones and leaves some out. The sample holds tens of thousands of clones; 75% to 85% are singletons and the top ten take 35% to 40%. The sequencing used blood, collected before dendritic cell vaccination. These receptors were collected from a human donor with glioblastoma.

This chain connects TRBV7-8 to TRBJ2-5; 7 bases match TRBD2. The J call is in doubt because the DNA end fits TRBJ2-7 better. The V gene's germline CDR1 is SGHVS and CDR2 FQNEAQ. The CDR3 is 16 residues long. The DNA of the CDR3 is TGTGCCAGCAGCTTAGAAGGGCTAGCGGCGATCTACGAGCAGTACTTC. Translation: CASSLEGLAAIYEQYF.

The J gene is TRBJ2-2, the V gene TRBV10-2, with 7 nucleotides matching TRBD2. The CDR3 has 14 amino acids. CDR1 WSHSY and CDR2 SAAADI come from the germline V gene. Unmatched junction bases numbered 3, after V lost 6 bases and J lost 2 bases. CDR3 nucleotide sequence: TGCGCCAGCAGCCTAGCGGACAACACCGGGGAGCTGTTTTTT. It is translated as CASSLADNTGELFF.

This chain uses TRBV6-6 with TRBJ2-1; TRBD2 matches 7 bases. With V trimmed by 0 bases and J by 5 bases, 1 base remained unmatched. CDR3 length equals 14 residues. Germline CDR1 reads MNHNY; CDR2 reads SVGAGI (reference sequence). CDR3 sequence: CASSYSSGNNEQFF. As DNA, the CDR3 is TGTGCCAGCAGTTACTCGAGCGGGAACAATGAGCAGTTCTTC.

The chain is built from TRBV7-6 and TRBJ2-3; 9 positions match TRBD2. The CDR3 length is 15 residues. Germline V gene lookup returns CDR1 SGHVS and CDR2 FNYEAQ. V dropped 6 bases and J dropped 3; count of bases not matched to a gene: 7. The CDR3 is CASRLSGSKTDTQYF. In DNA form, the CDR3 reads TGTGCCAGCAGGCTTAGCGGGAGTAAAACAGATACGCAGTATTTT. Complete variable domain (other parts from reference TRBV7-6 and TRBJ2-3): GAGVSQSPRYKVTKRGQDVALRCDPISGHVSLYWYRQALGQGPEFLTYFNYEAQQDKSGLPNDRFSAERPEGSISTLTIQRTEQRDSAMYRCASRLSGSKTDTQYFGPGTRLTVL.